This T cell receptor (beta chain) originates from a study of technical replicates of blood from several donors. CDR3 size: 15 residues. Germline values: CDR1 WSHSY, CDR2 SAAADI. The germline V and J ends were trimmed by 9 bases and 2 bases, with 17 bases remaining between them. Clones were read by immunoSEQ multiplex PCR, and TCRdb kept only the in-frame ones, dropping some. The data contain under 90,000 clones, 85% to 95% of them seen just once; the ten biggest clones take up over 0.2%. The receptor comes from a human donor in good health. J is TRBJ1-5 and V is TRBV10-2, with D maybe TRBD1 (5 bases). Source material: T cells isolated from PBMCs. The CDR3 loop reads CASSRMGGGNQPQHF. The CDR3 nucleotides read TGCGCCAGTTCCAGGATGGGGGGGGGCAATCAGCCCCAGCATTTT.